The rows below give T cell receptor beta chains drawn from one sample of a study of shared clonotypes between healthy human individuals. The method was immunoSEQ multiplex PCR; TCRdb's version includes in-frame clones alone and lacks a portion of them. The sample holds about 1.5 million clones, under 99% seen once. Sequencing was performed on naive CD4+ T cells sorted from blood. These receptors were taken from a man aged 25 to 45 in good health. Each CDR3 is given with its conserved first and last residue. D genes are given only for firm matches. Not all rows give a size; the values are once, few, many and, for expanded clones, a class.

clone size,V gene,D gene,CDR3 length,J gene,CDR3 protein,CDR3 DNA
-,TRBV5-1,TRBD1,15,TRBJ2-7,CASSLAPTGDYEQYF,TGCGCCAGCAGCTTGGCCCCGACAGGGGACTACGAGCAGTACTTC
-,TRBV6-5,-,13,TRBJ2-7,CASRLRQAYEQYF,TGTGCCAGCAGACTTAGACAGGCGTACGAGCAGTACTTC
-,TRBV28,TRBD1,14,TRBJ2-7,CASRGQGGSYEQYF,TGTGCCAGCAGAGGACAGGGGGGTTCCTACGAGCAGTACTTC
-,TRBV11-2,-,15,TRBJ1-2,CASSLRGADGFGYTF,TGTGCCAGCAGCTTAAGAGGGGCAGACGGGTTTGGCTACACCTTC
-,TRBV28,-,13,TRBJ1-2,CASRPWGADGYTF,TGTGCCAGCCGACCTTGGGGCGCGGATGGCTACACCTTC
once,TRBV5-1,-,15,TRBJ2-7,CASSLESTASYEQYF,TGCGCCAGCAGCTTGGAATCTACTGCTAGCTACGAGCAGTACTTC
-,TRBV5-4,-,11,TRBJ2-7,CAWSGPYEQYF,TGTGCATGGAGCGGACCCTACGAGCAGTACTTC
-,TRBV30,TRBD1,16,TRBJ1-5,CAWQSRGQVGNQPQHF,TGTGCCTGGCAGAGCAGGGGGCAGGTGGGCAATCAGCCCCAGCATTTT
-,TRBV4-1,TRBD2,15,TRBJ2-7,CASSHVGREVYEQYF,TGCGCCAGCAGCCACGTGGGGCGGGAGGTTTACGAGCAGTACTTC
-,TRBV5-1,TRBD1,15,TRBJ1-4,CASSGRTGGNEKLFF,TGCGCCAGCAGCGGGAGGACAGGGGGAAATGAAAAACTGTTTTTT
-,TRBV10-1,-,14,TRBJ2-7,CASSDPPRTYEQYF,TGCGCCAGCAGTGACCCCCCACGGACCTACGAGCAGTACTTC
-,TRBV5-1,-,14,TRBJ2-7,CASSLARGPYEQYF,TGCGCCAGCAGCTTGGCGCGGGGCCCCTACGAGCAGTACTTC
-,TRBV7-9,TRBD1,14,TRBJ2-1,CASSLGQGWDEQFF,TGTGCCAGCAGCTTGGGACAGGGTTGGGATGAGCAGTTCTTC
-,TRBV5-6,TRBD1,15,TRBJ2-7,CASSLGQGQFYEQYF,TGTGCCAGCAGCTTGGGACAGGGGCAATTCTACGAGCAGTACTTC
-,TRBV19,TRBD2,17,TRBJ2-7,CASTKPGTSGGPYEQYF,TGTGCCAGTACCAAACCCGGGACTAGCGGGGGACCCTACGAGCAGTACTTC
-,TRBV6-5,TRBD1,16,TRBJ2-1,CASSYGLRDREHEQFF,TGTGCCAGCAGTTACGGCCTCCGGGACAGGGAACATGAGCAGTTCTTC
-,TRBV6-5,TRBD2,14,TRBJ2-7,CASSRTSGSYEQYF,TGTGCCAGCAGTCGGACTAGCGGGAGTTACGAGCAGTACTTC
once,TRBV18,TRBD1,16,TRBJ2-2,CASSPLGQRENGELFF,TGTGCCAGCTCACCTTTGGGACAGAGGGAGAACGGGGAGCTGTTTTTT
-,TRBV19,-,15,TRBJ2-3,CASSQTPVSTDTQYF,TGTGCCAGTAGTCAGACTCCCGTTAGCACAGATACGCAGTATTTT
-,TRBV9,-,13,TRBJ2-3,CASSGTLTDTQYF,TGTGCCAGCAGCGGGACACTCACAGATACGCAGTATTTT
-,TRBV5-4,TRBD1,13,TRBJ2-5,CASSPTGEETQYF,TGTGCCAGCAGCCCGACAGGGGAAGAGACCCAGTACTTC
once,TRBV5-1,TRBD1,15,TRBJ2-7,CASSPQTGGFYEQYF,TGCGCCAGCAGCCCCCAGACAGGGGGCTTTTACGAGCAGTACTTC
-,TRBV2,TRBD2,13,TRBJ2-2,CASSRGGSRELFF,TGTGCCAGCAGTCGGGGAGGGTCGAGGGAGCTGTTTTTT
-,TRBV15,-,16,TRBJ2-1,CATSRGSGWEINEQFF,TGTGCCACCAGCAGGGGATCTGGGTGGGAAATCAATGAGCAGTTCTTC
few,TRBV5-1,-,16,TRBJ1-4,CASSSFGQPLNEKLFF,TGCGCCAGCAGCTCCTTTGGACAGCCACTTAATGAAAAACTGTTTTTT
-,TRBV27,TRBD1,15,TRBJ1-2,CASSSSGTGPYGYTF,TGTGCCAGCAGCTCTTCCGGGACAGGGCCCTATGGCTACACCTTC
-,TRBV7-2,-,13,TRBJ1-2,CASSSDRRNGYTF,TGTGCCAGCAGTTCGGACAGAAGGAATGGCTACACCTTC
-,TRBV5-6,-,14,TRBJ1-2,CASSLGTGIYGYTF,TGTGCCAGCAGCTTAGGGACGGGAATCTATGGCTACACCTTC
-,TRBV2,TRBD2,15,TRBJ2-7,CASLGGREGSYEQYF,TGTGCCAGCTTAGGCGGGAGGGAAGGTTCCTACGAGCAGTACTTC
-,TRBV5-4,-,14,TRBJ1-4,CASSPRDGTEKLFF,TGTGCCAGCAGCCCCCGGGACGGGACGGAAAAACTGTTTTTT
-,TRBV28,-,14,TRBJ1-2,CASSTRGPPDGYTF,TGTGCCAGCAGTACAAGAGGACCGCCGGATGGCTACACCTTC
-,TRBV5-1,TRBD2,15,TRBJ2-7,CASSLGLADLYEQYF,TGCGCCAGCAGCTTGGGACTAGCGGACCTATACGAGCAGTACTTC
-,TRBV9,-,19,TRBJ1-2,CASSMSKFGGSRAYYGYTF,TGTGCCAGCAGCATGAGCAAATTCGGGGGGTCACGCGCCTACTATGGCTACACCTTC
-,TRBV5-4,TRBD2,16,TRBJ2-3,CASSFFPSGRADTQYF,TGTGCCAGCAGCTTCTTTCCTAGCGGGAGAGCAGATACGCAGTATTTT
-,TRBV28,TRBD1,15,TRBJ1-2,CASSFSGTGTYGYTF,TGTGCCAGCAGTTTCTCCGGGACAGGGACTTATGGCTACACCTTC
-,TRBV5-1,TRBD1,14,TRBJ1-2,CASSSTGGLYGYTF,TGCGCCAGCAGCTCTACAGGGGGCCTCTATGGCTACACCTTC
-,TRBV7-2,-,12,TRBJ2-1,CASSLVGLGQFF,TGTGCCAGCAGCTTAGTGGGGCTTGGGCAGTTCTTC
-,TRBV14,-,13,TRBJ2-2,CASSQSNTGELFF,TGTGCCAGCAGCCAGAGTAACACCGGGGAGCTGTTTTTT